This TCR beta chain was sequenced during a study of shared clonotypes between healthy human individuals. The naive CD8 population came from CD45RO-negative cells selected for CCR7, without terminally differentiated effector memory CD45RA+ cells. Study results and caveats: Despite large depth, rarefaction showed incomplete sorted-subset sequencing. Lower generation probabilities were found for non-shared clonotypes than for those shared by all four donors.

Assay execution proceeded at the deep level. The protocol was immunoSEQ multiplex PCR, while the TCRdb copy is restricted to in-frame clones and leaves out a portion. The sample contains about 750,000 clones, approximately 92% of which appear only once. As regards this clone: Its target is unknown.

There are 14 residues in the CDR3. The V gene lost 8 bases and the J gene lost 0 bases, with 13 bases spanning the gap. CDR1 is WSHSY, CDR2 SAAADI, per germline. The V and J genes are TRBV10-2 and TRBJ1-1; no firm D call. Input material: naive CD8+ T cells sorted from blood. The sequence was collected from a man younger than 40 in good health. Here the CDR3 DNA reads TGCGCCAGCGGGGAGACATACATGAACACTGAAGCTTTCTTT. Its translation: CASGETYMNTEAFF.